The 4 T cell receptor beta chains listed next were all sequenced from one sample in a study of memory B cells and T cells in multiple sclerosis. CFSE-dim autoproliferating and CFSE-high non-proliferating T cells from unstimulated culture were sequenced separately. Replicate wells were pooled after 6 to 8 days of stimulus-free culture of around 54 million CFSE-labeled PBMCs. Sequencing was performed with immunoSEQ multiplex PCR; in TCRdb, only in-frame clones are kept and a portion is missing. The table has over 35,000 clones, more than 65% seen once. Their target antigens are unknown. The sequenced sample consisted of PBMCs from blood kept in culture. The source of these receptors is a human donor with multiple sclerosis.

The chain employs TRBV30 and TRBJ2-5, with D maybe TRBD2 (6 bases). CDR1 GTSNPN and CDR2 SVGIG come from the germline V gene (reference sequence). Trimming pared 6 bases from V and 3 bases from J, leaving 17 bases between. The CDR3 runs to 14 residues. The CDR3 nucleotides are TGTGCCTGTGGAGGGACGGGAAGAGAAGAGACCCAGTACTTC. This sequence encodes CACGGTGREETQYF.

This chain connects TRBV29-1 to TRBJ1-6, with TRBD1 matching over 11 bases. Germline V gene data show CDR1 as SQVTM and CDR2 as ANQGSEA. There are 13 residues in the CDR3. V shed 6 bases and J 7 bases; nucleotides not matched to a gene: 2. The CDR3: CSVGTGGNSPLHF. The CDR3 bases are TGCAGCGTCGGGACAGGGGGAAATTCACCCCTCCACTTT.

The J gene is TRBJ2-1, the V gene TRBV29-1; TRBD2 aligns across 10 bases. Germline values: CDR1 SQVTM, CDR2 ANQGSEA. The CDR3 is made up of 14 amino acids. With 1 base clipped from V and 9 bases from J, the junction kept 6 bases outside the gene matches. CDR3 in amino acids: CSVEGRLAGFEQFF. Here the CDR3 DNA reads TGCAGCGTTGAAGGGAGACTAGCGGGCTTTGAGCAGTTCTTC.

This clone was recorded once. The V gene is TRBV15, the J gene TRBJ1-2; D gene unclear. V lost 0 bases and J lost 0, with 5 bases in between. Germline V gene sequence: CDR1 LNHNV, CDR2 YYDKDF (reference sequence). The CDR3 covers 14 residues. CDR3 nucleotides: TGTGCCACCAGCAGAGATTTGGCTAACTATGGCTACACCTTC. This translates into CATSRDLANYGYTF.